These 3 T cell receptor beta chains came from one sample sequenced in a study of blood T cell repertoires in COVID-19. The repertoire was sequenced with immunoSEQ multiplex PCR; TCRdb's copy has only in-frame clones and lacks some. This table has some 150,000 clones, 80% to 90% appearing once. Material for sequencing was PBMCs or T cells enriched from blood (not recorded which). These receptors all stem from a man aged 45-65 years who had recovered from COVID-19.

This sequence joins TRBV5-1 and TRBJ1-2; D perhaps matches TRBD1 (5 bases). V was trimmed by 2 bases and J by 3 bases, leaving 8 bases between them. This CDR3 comprises 13 residues. Germline CDR1 is SGHRS and CDR2 is YFSETQ. In nucleotides, the CDR3 is TGCGCCAGCAGCTTACAGGACGACTATGGCTACACCTTC. This encodes CASSLQDDYGYTF.

This rearrangement joins TRBV24-1 to TRBJ1-2; D may be TRBD1 (6 bases). This CDR3 spans 15 amino acids. The germline V and J ends were trimmed by 4 bases and 3 bases, with 14 bases remaining between them. Germline values: CDR1 KGHDR, CDR2 SFDVKD. This chain's CDR3 is CATSEGTGFDYGYTF. CDR3 nucleotide sequence: TGTGCCACCAGTGAGGGAACAGGGTTTGACTATGGCTACACCTTC.

This chain connects TRBV21-1 to TRBJ2-5; whether TRBD1, the table's D call, matches the DNA was not checked. TRBV21-1 counts as a pseudogene. The CDR3 has 18 amino acids. CDR3 DNA: TGTGCCAGCAGCAAAGGTGTACCGGGACAGACGGCGTGGGGGACCCAGTACTTC. Protein product: CASSKGVPGQTAWGTQYF.